This T cell receptor (beta chain) was recovered during a study of technical replicates of blood from a few donors. Germline CDR1 SNHLY, CDR2 FYNNEI. The V segment lost 6 bases and the J segment 11 bases; nucleotides outside the gene matches: 9. This CDR3 is 12 amino acids long. The data were produced by immunoSEQ multiplex PCR, yet TCRdb's version contains in-frame clones alone and is incomplete. Among under 95,000 clones, just under 95% were seen once, and the ten largest hold 0.25%. This chain uses TRBV2 with TRBJ1-1; 7 positions agree with TRBD1. The specimen was T cells isolated from PBMCs. The origin of this receptor is a human donor in good health. The chain's CDR3 is CASSPGQASAFF. The CDR3, as DNA: TGTGCCAGCAGCCCCGGACAGGCTTCGGCTTTCTTT. The full variable domain, rest sourced from reference TRBV2 and TRBJ1-1, is EPEVTQTPSHQVTQMGQEVILRCVPISNHLYFYWYRQILGQKVEFLVSFYNNEISEKSEIFDDQFSVERPDGSNFTLKIRSTKLEDSAMYFCASSPGQASAFFGQGTRLTVV.